This TCR beta chain was retrieved from a study of response to subunit inactivated influenza vaccine. Germline CDR1 DFQATT, CDR2 SNEGSKA (reference sequence). The CDR3 sequence is 15 residues long. V lost 5 bases, J lost 0 bases, and 7 bases stayed unmatched. TCRdb independently ran MiXCR on the RT-PCR reads; one entry per CDR3 protein. The sample has roughly 540,000 distinct CDR3 sequences; approximately 24% are singletons. This sample was also put to use in a study of T cells expressing NK-cell markers. That paper adds: The authors made TCR beta cDNA libraries by 5'RACE template switching. This switching added a universal primer site and UMIs. The dominant NKG2C+ clonotypes represented roughly 1.0-7.5% of CD8+ T cells in more than five donors. Clones of NKG2C+ T cells that had expanded were of unclear HCMV specificity.

This chain joins TRBV20-1 and TRBJ2-3; 8 bases match TRBD2. Sequencing was performed on CD4+ T cells sorted from PBMCs, taken roughly 12 days after vaccination. This TCR was recovered from a man aged 50-59 years who received an inactivated influenza vaccine. CDR3 nucleotides: TGCAGTGCTGGGGGGGCTAGCGGGAGCACAGATACGCAGTATTTT. This encodes CSAGGASGSTDTQYF.